The text below deals with one T cell receptor beta chain. The antigen remains undetermined. This sample is part of a study of OX40 agonist ivuxolimab in advanced cancers. Study findings and constraints: Averaged across samples, CD8+ T cells carried more expanded clones than CD4+ did.

Repertoires were generated with immunoSEQ multiplex PCR, while TCRdb's copy carries only in-frame clones and drops some. Here the sample spans about 38,000 clones, about 72% being singletons. The V gene end was trimmed by 2 bases and the J gene end by 2 bases; junction bases not matched to a gene: 6. This CDR3 is 16 amino acids long. The germline V gene encodes CDR1 SGHRS and CDR2 YFSETQ. The sample here was CD4+ or CD8+ T cells sorted from blood, taken in a trial of the OX40 agonist ivuxolimab. The gene calls are TRBV5-1 and TRBJ2-1; 8 bases are a match to TRBD2. The receptor comes from an adult with an advanced solid tumor such as melanoma, head and neck, liver or kidney cancer. DNA for the CDR3: TGCGCCAGCAGCTTCTTGGGCGGGGGGACCTACAATGAGCAGTTCTTC. The encoded protein is CASSFLGGGTYNEQFF.